This T cell receptor beta chain was identified in a study of T cells after yellow fever vaccination. Overall study findings and caveats: The study found a weaker secondary response that peaked faster, day 5 versus 15.

A universal primer site and UMIs were added as TCR cDNA was made by 5'RACE template switching. TCRdb analysed the 5' RACE reads with MiXCR anew, one entry per CDR3 protein. The sample records around 550,000 distinct CDR3 sequences, roughly a fifth being singletons. As regards this clonotype: The antigen remains undetermined.

The sample was PBMCs, taken 15 days after the yellow fever booster vaccination. This TCR was sampled from a man younger than 40 who received the YFV17D yellow fever vaccine.

CDR3: CSASARDFHGTEAFF. The CDR3 bases are TGCAGTGCTAGTGCTCGTGACTTTCACGGCACTGAAGCTTTCTTT. The genes are TRBV20-1 and TRBJ1-1; no reliable D call. The CDR3 covers 15 residues. Germline CDR1 reads DFQATT; CDR2 reads SNEGSKA (reference sequence). V was trimmed by 3 bases and J by 4 bases, leaving 18 bases between them.